A selection of T cell receptor beta chains follows, all from one sample in a study of T cell responses to AZD1222 COVID-19 vaccine. Here immunoSEQ multiplex PCR was the method, and the copy in TCRdb shows in-frame clones only, minus some. The top ten hold 10% of the sample, which has approximately 70,000 clones, 88% seen once. The sequencing used peripheral blood, collected 28 days after the second dose of the MenACWY control vaccine. The receptor source for this set is an adult who received the MenACWY meningococcal vaccine as a control. Each CDR3 is given without its conserved first and last residue. A D gene is named only where the DNA matches it firmly.

V gene	D gene	J gene	CDR3 protein
TRBV19	.	TRBJ2-1	ASSRGVNEQF
TRBV5-1	TRBD1	TRBJ1-2	ASSRDRGLEGYT
TRBV3-1/TRBV3-2	.	TRBJ1-1	ASSRQASGTEAF
TRBV19	TRBD1	TRBJ1-5	ASTADRVHGNQPQH
TRBV5-1	.	TRBJ1-3	ASSPGDLRSGNTIY
TRBV5-1	.	TRBJ1-2	ASSLDGGRHT
TRBV7-9	.	TRBJ1-2	ASSLGSDYGYT
TRBV7-2	TRBD2	TRBJ2-5	ASSPGGTQETQY
TRBV14	.	TRBJ1-1	ASSFGITEAF
TRBV12-3/TRBV12-4	.	TRBJ1-1	ASTDNTEAF
TRBV7-3	.	TRBJ1-2	ASSLTANYGYT
TRBV7-8	.	TRBJ2-7	ASSLGVNRPGTYEQY
TRBV6-2/TRBV6-3	.	TRBJ2-7	ASSYRELYEQY
TRBV5-6	TRBD2	TRBJ2-1	ASITGLGLAGNNEQF
TRBV6-6	.	TRBJ1-2	ASSRRVGRADNTDWGYT
TRBV7-2	TRBD2	TRBJ2-1	ASSPSGAGARNEQF
TRBV6-5	.	TRBJ1-2	ASRDWEGVT
TRBV9	.	TRBJ1-2	ASSVDGSDGYT
TRBV4-2	TRBD2	TRBJ2-5	ASSRSGGETQY
TRBV7-9	.	TRBJ2-7	ASSLARGMYGGSYEQY
TRBV28	.	TRBJ1-5	ASSARNFRGIGPQH
TRBV30	.	TRBJ1-5	AWSSGADQPQH
TRBV7-9	.	TRBJ1-4	ASSYGTVGEKLF
TRBV7-9	.	TRBJ1-2	ASTQQLANYGYT
TRBV19	TRBD2	TRBJ2-2	ASSSSGGANTGELF
TRBV4-2	.	TRBJ1-4	ASSRGGQGIGNEKLF
TRBV25-1	TRBD1	TRBJ2-7	ASSATGTGVPYEQY
TRBV19	TRBD1	TRBJ1-1	ASSIGGTGYATEAF
TRBV18	TRBD1	TRBJ1-2	ATRPPSQGANYGYT
TRBV18	.	TRBJ2-5	ASSPLLSGVTQETQY
TRBV28	.	TRBJ1-5	ASRGDWDQPQH
TRBV2	TRBD1	TRBJ1-1	ASGQGNTEAF
TRBV12-5	.	TRBJ2-2	ASGLDRPNTGELF
TRBV14	.	TRBJ1-2	ASSQQRGFYGYT
TRBV7-2	.	TRBJ2-3	ASSRDQSTDTQY